Listed here are 12 T cell receptor beta chains from one sample, sequenced in a study of shared clonotypes between healthy human individuals. The data were produced by immunoSEQ multiplex PCR, yet TCRdb's version contains in-frame clones alone and is incomplete. The table lists some 2 million clones, 85% to 95% of them singletons, with about 0.13% in the top ten. Sequenced sample: naive CD4+ T cells sorted from blood. The subset was: CD45RA+ positively selected. The receptors originated from a man between 18 and 29 years old in good health.

J is TRBJ1-2 and V is TRBV7-9; 9 bases are a match to TRBD1. Germline V gene sequence: CDR1 SEHNR, CDR2 FQNEAQ (reference sequence). The CDR3 has 14 residues. J was trimmed by 11 bases and V by 5 bases; bases with no gene match: 12. The CDR3 sequence: CASSRSGTGTLYTF. In nucleotides, the CDR3 is TGTGCCAGCAGCCGATCCGGGACAGGGACCTTGTACACCTTC.

Here the CDR3 DNA reads TGTGCCTGGAGGGACCCAAAGACCTATGGCTACACCTTC. Protein product: CAWRDPKTYGYTF. J is TRBJ1-2 and V is TRBV30, with D hard to call. This CDR3 is built from 13 residues. Per germline, CDR1 GTSNPN and CDR2 SVGIG (reference sequence). V lost 3 bases and J 4 bases, leaving 12 bases between the germline ends.

The chain couples TRBV10-2 to TRBJ2-1; weak D call: TRBD2 (7 bases). Germline CDR1 WSHSY, CDR2 SAAADI. V was pared by 7 bases and J by 9 bases, with 16 bases between. There are 13 residues in the CDR3. The CDR3 spells CASKDGGPSEQFF. The CDR3 DNA is TGCGCCAGCAAGGACGGGGGGCCCAGTGAGCAGTTCTTC.

The V and J genes are TRBV28 and TRBJ2-4; TRBD1 might be the D (6 bases). The CDR3 runs to 15 residues. V gave up 4 bases and J gave up 9 bases, with 19 bases separating them. Germline CDR1 reads MDHEN; CDR2 reads SYDVKM. CDR3 loop: CASSSPSRGPSIQYF. The DNA of the CDR3 is TGTGCCAGCAGTTCACCCTCCAGGGGTCCAAGCATTCAGTACTTC.

J is TRBJ2-2 and V is TRBV11-3; D is tentatively TRBD1 or TRBD2 (5 bases each). The V end lost 3 bases, the J end lost 3 bases, and 11 bases lay between the germline ends. This CDR3 has 15 amino acids. CDR1 SGHNT and CDR2 YENEEA come from the germline V gene. The CDR3 reads CASSFGTRDTGELFF. The DNA of the CDR3 is TGTGCCAGCAGCTTCGGGACCCGGGACACCGGGGAGCTGTTTTTT.

This sequence joins TRBV25-1 and TRBJ2-7; TRBD2 agrees at 8 bases. The CDR3 has 15 amino acids. Germline loops: CDR1 MGHDK, CDR2 SYGVNS. The junction had 5 bases not matched to a gene; V was cut back by 1 base and J by 3 bases. This CDR3 is CASSESGGPFYEQYF. CDR3 sequence (DNA): TGTGCCAGCAGTGAATCGGGGGGGCCTTTCTACGAGCAGTACTTC.

The V gene is TRBV28, the J gene TRBJ1-1; maybe TRBD1 (6 bases). Germline V gives CDR1 MDHEN, CDR2 SYDVKM. CDR3 size: 14 residues. The ends were cut back, 4 bases at V and 0 bases at J, with 9 bases in the middle. CDR3 nucleotides: TGTGCCAGCAGTTCCGGGACAATGAACACTGAAGCTTTCTTT. It translates to CASSSGTMNTEAFF.

The chain uses TRBV10-3 and TRBJ1-2, with 7 bases matching TRBD1. This CDR3 comprises 13 residues. Germline CDR1 ENHRY, CDR2 SYGVKD. J was trimmed by 3 bases and V by 6 bases; bases with no gene match: 4. The CDR3 sequence: CAISSGTDYGYTF. In nucleotides, the CDR3 is TGTGCCATCAGCTCCGGGACAGACTATGGCTACACCTTC.

This clone was recorded once. This chain joins TRBV7-9 and TRBJ1-5; no firm D call. The CDR3 extends over 14 amino acids. With 2 bases removed from V and 1 base from J, the gap between germline ends came to 6 bases. Germline V gene sequence: CDR1 SEHNR, CDR2 FQNEAQ (reference sequence). The CDR3 DNA follows: TGTGCCAGCAGCTTAAGTACGAGCAATCAGCCCCAGCATTTT. Its protein is CASSLSTSNQPQHF.

The chain couples TRBV25-1 to TRBJ2-2; D perhaps matches TRBD1 (6 bases). The V end was cut by 5 bases, the J end by 7 bases, with 14 bases between. Germline-derived CDR1 and CDR2 are MGHDK and SYGVNS. This CDR3 contains 14 residues. In DNA form, the CDR3 reads TGTGCCAGCAGTCGGAGACAGGCTCACGGGGAGCTGTTTTTT. Amino acids: CASSRRQAHGELFF. Drawing the rest from reference TRBV25-1 and TRBJ2-2, the complete variable domain is EADIYQTPRYLVIGTGKKITLECSQTMGHDKMYWYQQDPGMELHLIHYSYGVNSTEKGDLSSESTVSRIRTEHFPLTLESARPSHTSQYLCASSRRQAHGELFFGEGSRLTVL.

J is TRBJ2-7 and V is TRBV6-6, with D perhaps TRBD1 (6 bases). Germline V gene data show CDR1 as MNHNY and CDR2 as SVGAGI (reference sequence). The CDR3 length is 14 residues. V dropped 9 bases and J dropped 0 bases, with 15 bases sitting between them. The CDR3, as DNA: TGTGCCAGTCGTGAACAGGGTAGCTCCTACGAGCAGTACTTC. Its protein product is CASREQGSSYEQYF.

The table lists this clone with a count of one. The genes are TRBV19 and TRBJ2-1, with D maybe TRBD2 (6 bases). The ends were cut back, 1 base at V and 7 bases at J, with 17 bases in the middle. Germline CDR1 reads LNHDA; CDR2 reads SQIVND (reference sequence). The CDR3 consists of 16 residues. CDR3 amino acids: CASSIGDSVGWNEQFF. The DNA for the CDR3 is TGTGCCAGTAGTATAGGGGACTCCGTTGGGTGGAATGAGCAGTTCTTC.